Reported below is one T cell receptor (beta chain). The source of the sample is a study of blood T cell repertoires in COVID-19. The overall study: COVID-19 samples, acute and convalescent, were from the United States, Italy and Spain. In each case, the material was cDNA or gDNA derived from T cells, B-cell-depleted T cells, or PBMCs.

Per the authors' pipeline: Reference gene primer amplification gave nucleated cell count estimates. Sequenced by immunoSEQ multiplex PCR; TCRdb stores in-frame clones only, minus some. For V, J and clone size, that table is used; D and trimming come from the DNA. The data contain 65,000 to 85,000 clones, about 86% of them singletons. Trimming took 3 bases from V and 7 from J; bases not matched to a gene: 6. The CDR3 sequence is 15 residues long. In germline, CDR1 is SGHNT, CDR2 YYREEE (reference sequence). The material sequenced was peripheral blood. The chain couples TRBV5-4 to TRBJ1-6, with TRBD1 matching 8 bases. This TCR was recovered from an elderly man with COVID-19, enrolled during active disease. CDR3 DNA: TGTGCCAGCAGCTGGGGACAGGCCCAAAATTCACCCCTCCACTTT. Its translation: CASSWGQAQNSPLHF.